This entry lists 24 T cell receptor beta chains sequenced from one sample in a study of T cell clonality in common variable immunodeficiency. These receptors lack a known antigen. Broader study findings: Common variable immunodeficiency TCR beta sequences reportedly had fewer deletions and N-nucleotide insertions.

Method: immunoSEQ multiplex PCR; TCRdb's copy keeps in-frame clones and lacks some. Observed in the sample are roughly 39,000 clones, none of them singletons. Material: peripheral blood mononuclear cells. All receptors derive from a human donor with common variable immunodeficiency.

This clone was recorded a few times. The CDR3 end is not reached by the read, which stops 3 residues before it; the germline J gene fills it in. V gene TRBV7-2 combines with J gene TRBJ1-1; TRBD1 aligns across 7 bases. The length of the CDR3 is 15 residues. Germline assignment: CDR1 SGHTA and CDR2 FQGNSA. Trimming at V came to 4 bases and at J to 4 bases, leaving 9 bases not matched to a gene. CDR3 protein: CASSSLIQGRTEAFF. CDR3 bases read: TGTGCCAGCAGCTCATTAATACAGGGGCGCACTGAA.

Comments on this clone: The sequence runs out 3 residues before the end of the CDR3; the remainder is reconstructed from the germline J gene. V and J are TRBV2 and TRBJ2-5, with 7 nucleotides matching TRBD2. The CDR3 sequence is 15 residues long. J gave up 1 base and V 6 bases, and 8 bases lay outside the gene matches. The germline V gene encodes CDR1 SNHLY and CDR2 FYNNEI. The DNA read from the CDR3 is TGTGCCAGCAGCCGGATGACTAGCAGCCAAGAGACC. Encoded protein: CASSRMTSSQET. The entire CDR3 sequence reads CASSRMTSSQETQYF.

This clone appeared a few times. The read gets to within 3 residues of the CDR3 end, and the germline J gene fills in the rest. The genes are TRBV19 and TRBJ1-2; D ambiguous. Trimming took 0 bases from V and 0 from J, leaving 14 bases between them. Per the germline V gene, CDR1 is LNHDA and CDR2 is SQIVND (reference sequence). This CDR3 region has 17 residues. The sequenced part of the CDR3 DNA is TGTGCCAGTAGTATAGATGTGGGCCGCAAAGCTAACTATGGC. Its translation is CASSIDVGRKANYG. The complete CDR3 protein is CASSIDVGRKANYGYTF.

This clone was seen repeatedly, ten times or more. The read halts 3 residues ahead of the CDR3 end, with the missing end drawn from the germline J gene. The chain links TRBV15 to TRBJ2-7; the D is unclear. Germline CDR1 reads LNHNV; CDR2 reads YYDKDF (reference sequence). Trimming removed 0 bases from V and 4 bases from J, with 16 bases in between. The CDR3 has 16 residues. The covered CDR3 bases are TGTGCCACCAGCAGAGATCTTGCACGGGTATCTTACGAG. Encoded protein: CATSRDLARVSYE. The whole CDR3 sequence is CATSRDLARVSYEQYF.

The table lists this clone with many counts. CDR3 in amino acids: CSAHHRGLVNEQFF. The sequenced part of the CDR3 DNA is TGCAGTGCTCACCACAGGGGGCTCGTCAATGAG. The chain employs TRBV20-1 and TRBJ2-1; 9 nucleotides line up with TRBD1. The read gets to within 3 residues of the CDR3 end, and the germline J gene fills in the rest. The CDR3 covers 14 residues. V lost 5 bases and J lost 6; bases outside the gene matches: 8. Germline lookup yields CDR1 DFQATT and CDR2 SNEGSKA (reference sequence).

This clone was found many times. The read is 3 residues too short to cover the CDR3 end, so that end is filled in from the germline J gene. The chain combines TRBV20-1 with TRBJ2-3; TRBD2 aligns across 8 bases. The germline gives CDR1 DFQATT, CDR2 SNEGSKA (reference sequence). CDR3 length equals 16 residues. Unmatched junction bases numbered 10, after V lost 3 bases and J lost 2 bases. CDR3 DNA, as far as it was read: TGCAGTGCTAGTGAATCCCGGGGGGGGGCCACAGATACG. Protein product: CSASESRGGATDT. From start to end, the CDR3 is CSASESRGGATDTQYF.

As regards this clone: The read gets to within 3 residues of the CDR3 end, and the germline J gene fills in the rest. V and J are TRBV2 and TRBJ2-7; TRBD2 matches at 10 bases. The CDR3 runs to 16 residues. CDR1 is SNHLY, CDR2 FYNNEI, per germline. Trimming took 6 bases from V and 3 from J; bases not matched to a gene: 11. The CDR3 reads CASRPAGGPIDYEQYF. The sequenced part of the CDR3 DNA is TGTGCCAGCAGGCCAGCGGGAGGGCCTATCGACTACGAG.

This clone was found a few times. Read sequence stops 3 residues before the CDR3 end, and the germline J gene provides the missing end. The chain joins TRBV7-3 to TRBJ1-6; D is possibly TRBD1 (6 bases). Deletions cut 5 bases from V and 8 bases from J, with 22 bases between. The CDR3 sequence is 17 residues long. The germline V gene encodes CDR1 SGHTA and CDR2 FQGTGA. CDR3 DNA (partial): TGTGCCAGCAGCCTAAAGGTTGGTCAGGGGACGTATTCACCC. Residues: CASSLKVGQGTYSP. The whole CDR3 reads CASSLKVGQGTYSPLHF.

This clone was detected ten times or more. The CDR3 goes on 3 residues after the read ends, and that part is filled in from the germline J gene. The genes are TRBV2 and TRBJ1-4; D remains unclear. With 6 bases removed from V and 0 bases from J, the gap between germline ends came to 11 bases. Germline-derived CDR1 and CDR2 are SNHLY and FYNNEI. This CDR3 spans 15 amino acids. The DNA read from the CDR3 is TGTGCCAGCAGGCTCGACACTGCAACTAATGAAAAA. Residues: CASRLDTATNEK. The complete CDR3 protein is CASRLDTATNEKLFF.

This clone came up many times. The DNA ends 3 residues before the CDR3 does, and the rest of the CDR3 is filled in from the germline J gene. This sequence joins TRBV7-8 and TRBJ2-2, with D possibly TRBD2 on 7 matching bases. The germline gives CDR1 SGHVS, CDR2 FQNEAQ. The CDR3 length is 14 residues. V lost 7 bases and J lost 3, with 12 bases in between. CDR3 loop: CASKRGGDTGELFF. The part of the CDR3 DNA that was read is TGTGCCAGCAAGAGAGGGGGGGACACCGGGGAG. The full variable domain, rest sourced from reference TRBV7-8 and TRBJ2-2, is GAGVSQSPRYKVAKRGQDVALRCDPISGHVSLFWYQQALGQGPEFLTYFQNEAQLDKSGLPSDRFFAERPEGSVSTLKIQRTQQEDSAVYLCASKRGGDTGELFFGEGSRLTVL.

This clone has at least ten counts. The read is 3 residues too short to cover the CDR3 end, so that end is filled in from the germline J gene. This chain connects TRBV19 to TRBJ2-7; TRBD1 might be the D (5 bases). V lost 3 bases and J 2 bases, leaving 11 bases between the germline ends. The CDR3 runs 14 residues. CDR1 and CDR2 (germline): LNHDA, SQIVND (reference sequence). CDR3 sequence: CASSIQQGTYEQYF. CDR3 DNA, as far as it was read: TGTGCCAGTAGTATCCAGCAGGGAACCTACGAG.

There are many counts of this clone. The read falls 3 residues short of the CDR3 end, and the missing part is taken from the germline J gene. The J gene is TRBJ1-2, the V gene TRBV20-1; 10 bases map to TRBD1. The CDR3 totals 16 residues. The germline V gene has CDR1 DFQATT and CDR2 SNEGSKA (reference sequence). V lost 4 bases to trimming and J lost 7 bases; unmatched junction nucleotides: 15. The sequenced CDR3 bases are TGCAGTGCTATTCCCGGGACAGGGGCTGCACATGGTGGC. Encoded protein: CSAIPGTGAAHGG. The whole CDR3 reads CSAIPGTGAAHGGYTF.

Notes on this clone: Read data end 3 residues before the CDR3 end; the end is taken from the germline J gene. J is TRBJ2-1 and V is TRBV7-9; 10 bases are shared with TRBD1. The CDR3 loop spans 15 amino acids. Germline CDR1 is SEHNR and CDR2 is FQNEAQ (reference sequence). V shed 5 bases, J shed 2 bases, and the junction held 3 bases outside the gene matches. CDR3 residues: CASSMGQGTYNEQFF. Incomplete CDR3 DNA: TGTGCCAGCAGCATGGGACAGGGGACCTACAATGAG.

About this clone itself: The read terminates 3 residues before the CDR3 end, so the remaining end is supplied by the germline J gene. This chain links TRBV7-2 with TRBJ2-7; 8 bases fit TRBD2. The germline V gene encodes CDR1 SGHTA and CDR2 FQGNSA. There are 14 residues in the CDR3. J lost 3 bases, V lost 5 bases, and 6 bases had no gene match. The part of the CDR3 DNA that was read is TGTGCCAGCAGCCGTAGCCGGGGGGGCTACGAG. Translation: CASSRSRGGYE. The full CDR3 protein reads CASSRSRGGYEQYF. The full variable domain, completed using reference TRBV7-2 and TRBJ2-7, is GAGVSQSPSNKVTEKGKDVELRCDPISGHTALYWYRQSLGQGLEFLIYFQGNSAPDKSGLPSDRFSAERTGGSVSTLTIQRTQQEDSAVYLCASSRSRGGYEQYFGPGTRLTVT.

In regard to this clone: The observed sequence ends 3 residues before the CDR3 terminus, with the missing tail filled in from the germline J gene. The gene calls are TRBV18 and TRBJ1-6, with TRBD1 identical over 10 bases. The length of the CDR3 is 15 residues. CDR1 and CDR2 (germline): KGHSH, LQKENI. The junction had 8 bases not matched to a gene; V was cut back by 6 bases and J by 9 bases. CDR3 sequence: CASSSDRGQLSPLHF. The covered CDR3 bases are TGTGCCAGCTCGTCTGACAGGGGGCAACTTTCACCC. Combining the CDR3 with reference TRBV18 and TRBJ1-6 gives the whole variable domain NAGVMQNPRHLVRRRGQEARLRCSPMKGHSHVYWYRQLPEEGLKFMVYLQKENIIDESGMPKERFSAEFPKEGPSILRIQQVVRGDSAAYFCASSSDRGQLSPLHFGNGTRLTVT.

With respect to this clone: The sequenced fragment ends 3 residues before the CDR3 boundary, so the rest is inferred from the germline J gene. This chain joins TRBV19 and TRBJ1-1; D possibly corresponds to TRBD1 (6 bases). Germline lookup yields CDR1 LNHDA and CDR2 SQIVND (reference sequence). The length of the CDR3 is 15 residues. V lost 3 bases and J 1 base, leaving 12 bases between the germline ends. The part of the CDR3 DNA that was read is TGTGCCAGTAGTATTACCCCGACAGGGAACACTGAA. It yields the protein CASSITPTGNTE. The whole CDR3 protein reads CASSITPTGNTEAFF. Drawing the rest from reference TRBV19 and TRBJ1-1, the complete variable domain is DGGITQSPKYLFRKEGQNVTLSCEQNLNHDAMYWYRQDPGQGLRLIYYSQIVNDFQKGDIAEGYSVSREKKESFPLTVTSAQKNPTAFYLCASSITPTGNTEAFFGQGTRLTVV.

About this clone: Read sequence stops 3 residues before the CDR3 end, and the germline J gene provides the missing end. The chain has TRBV30 and TRBJ1-2; weak D call: TRBD1 (5 bases). In germline, CDR1 is GTSNPN, CDR2 SVGIG (reference sequence). CDR3 length: 17 amino acids. The V end lost 3 bases, the J end lost 6 bases, and 26 bases lay between the germline ends. This chain's CDR3 is CAWRRMFVVRGGDGYTF. The CDR3 DNA, read in part, is TGTGCCTGGAGGAGGATGTTCGTTGTAAGGGGAGGGGATGGC.

This clone occurred many times. The read ends 3 residues before the CDR3 terminus; that terminus is restored from the germline J gene. This chain links TRBV5-6 with TRBJ1-6; 8 nucleotides align to TRBD1. The trim removed 4 bases at V and 9 bases at J, leaving 9 bases unmatched. The germline V gene has CDR1 SGHDT and CDR2 YYEEEE. This CDR3 has 15 amino acids. CDR3: CASSRMDRVSSPLHF. The part of the CDR3 DNA that was read is TGTGCCAGCAGCCGAATGGACAGGGTGAGTTCACCC.

This clone was found a few times. The read comes to an end 3 residues before the CDR3 does, leaving the germline J gene to fill in the end. This sequence joins TRBV2 and TRBJ2-7; 7 bases match TRBD1. V lost 6 bases to trimming and J lost 4 bases; unmatched junction nucleotides: 9. In germline, CDR1 is SNHLY, CDR2 FYNNEI. The CDR3 extends over 14 amino acids. Here the CDR3 reads CASRGTAQGYEQYF. The part of the CDR3 DNA that was read is TGTGCCAGCAGGGGGACAGCTCAGGGATACGAG.

This clone has just a few counts. The sequence runs out 3 residues before the end of the CDR3; the remainder is reconstructed from the germline J gene. The J gene is TRBJ1-1, the V gene TRBV11-3; possibly TRBD1 for D (6 bases). CDR1 and CDR2 from the germline V gene are SGHNT and YENEEA. The V end was cut by 0 bases, the J end by 5 bases, with 10 bases between. The CDR3 sequence is 14 residues long. The CDR3 bases that were read are TGTGCCAGCAGCTTAGAAGGGGGTAATACTGAA. Protein product: CASSLEGGNTE. The whole CDR3 sequence reads CASSLEGGNTEAFF.

In this sample, this clone turned up many times. The read comes to an end 3 residues before the CDR3 does, leaving the germline J gene to fill in the end. V and J are TRBV30 and TRBJ2-7, with 12 bases matching TRBD2. The CDR3 loop spans 16 amino acids. From germline, CDR1 is GTSNPN and CDR2 SVGIG (reference sequence). J lost 6 bases, V lost 0 bases, and 9 bases had no gene match. This CDR3 reads CAWSVLRTSGAGEQYF. CDR3 DNA, as far as it was read: TGTGCCTGGAGTGTACTTAGGACTAGCGGGGCTGGCGAG.

Ten or more counts support this clone. The CDR3 end lies 3 residues beyond the end of the read and is filled in from the germline J gene. The chain has TRBV14 and TRBJ1-6; D is undetermined. Germline lookup yields CDR1 SGHDN and CDR2 FVKESK. Trimming left V 2 bases short and J 10 bases short, with 12 bases between. The CDR3 is 14 residues long. Incomplete CDR3 DNA: TGTGCCAGCAGCCAAAGAGGGTTTATCTCACCC. As protein: CASSQRGFISP. The CDR3 in its entirety is CASSQRGFISPLHF.

Comments on this clone: Read coverage stops 3 residues before the CDR3 terminus; the germline J gene supplies the remainder. The rearrangement links TRBV18 to TRBJ2-2; TRBD1 aligns across 9 bases. The CDR3 runs 14 residues. V was clipped by 3 bases and J by 5 bases; unmatched bases: 1. Germline CDR1 reads KGHSH; CDR2 reads LQKENI. The CDR3 bases that were read are TGTGCCAGCTCACCGGGGACAGGGACCGGGGAG. This gives the protein CASSPGTGTGE. Given in full, the CDR3 is CASSPGTGTGELFF.

This clone is medium-sized (0.01 to 0.1%) in the sample. The CDR3 extends 3 residues past the end of the read, so its final part is completed from the germline J gene. The rearrangement joins TRBV20-1 to TRBJ2-3, with 7 bases matching TRBD2. The CDR3 consists of 16 residues. Germline V CDR1 and CDR2: DFQATT, SNEGSKA (reference sequence). Losses at the gene ends were 3 bases for V and 0 bases for J; bases not matched to a gene: 9. The sequenced CDR3 bases are TGCAGTGCTAGCTTAACTCCGGGGGGTAGCACAGATACG. This sequence encodes CSASLTPGGSTDT. The entire CDR3 protein reads CSASLTPGGSTDTQYF.